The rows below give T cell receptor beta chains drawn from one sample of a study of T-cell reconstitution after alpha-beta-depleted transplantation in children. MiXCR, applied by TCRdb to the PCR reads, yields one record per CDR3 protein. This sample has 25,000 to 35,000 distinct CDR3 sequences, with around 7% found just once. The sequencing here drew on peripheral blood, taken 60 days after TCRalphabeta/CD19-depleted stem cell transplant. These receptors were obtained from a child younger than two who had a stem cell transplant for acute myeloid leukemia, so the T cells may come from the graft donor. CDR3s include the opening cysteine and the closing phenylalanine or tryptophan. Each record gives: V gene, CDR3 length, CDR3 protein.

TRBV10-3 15 CAISELGQWGETQYF
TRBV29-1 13 CSVEWGWAGELFF
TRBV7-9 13 CASSLVVPYEQYF
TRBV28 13 CASRLTGTDTQYF
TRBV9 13 CASSVGGSYEQYF
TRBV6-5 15 CASSWTAGPGNTIYF
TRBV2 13 CAIQPDTSYEQYF
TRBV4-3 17 CASSHGYVAWGTGELFF
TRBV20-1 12 CSGRDLVHEQYF
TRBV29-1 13 CSVEETGAYEQYF
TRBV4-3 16 CASSQTRQGFQETQYF
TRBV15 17 CATSSYPGLAATGELFF
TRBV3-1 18 CASCQDFPSGGTYNEQFF
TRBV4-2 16 CASSRSTGTEENIQYF